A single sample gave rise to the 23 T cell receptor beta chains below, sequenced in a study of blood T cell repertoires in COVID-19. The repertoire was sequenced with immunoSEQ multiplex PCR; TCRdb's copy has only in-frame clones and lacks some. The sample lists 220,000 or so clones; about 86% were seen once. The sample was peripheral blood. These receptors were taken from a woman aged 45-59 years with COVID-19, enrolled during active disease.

CDR3 DNA: TGCGCCAGCACCGCCGGGACAGGGGAAGTTAGGGAGCAGTTCTTC. Protein sequence: CASTAGTGEVREQFF. The rearrangement joins TRBV5-1 to TRBJ2-1; 10 bases are shared with TRBD1. J gave up 10 bases and V 6 bases, and 13 bases lay outside the gene matches. Germline-derived CDR1 and CDR2 are SGHRS and YFSETQ. There are 15 residues in the CDR3.

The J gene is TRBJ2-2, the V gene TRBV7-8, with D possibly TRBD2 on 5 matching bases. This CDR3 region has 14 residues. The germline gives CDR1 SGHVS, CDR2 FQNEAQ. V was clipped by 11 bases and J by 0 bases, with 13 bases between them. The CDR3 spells CASGLASNTGELFF. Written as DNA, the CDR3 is TGTGCCTCGGGGTTAGCGTCGAACACCGGGGAGCTGTTTTTT. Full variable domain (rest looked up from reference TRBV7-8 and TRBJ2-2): GAGVSQSPRYKVAKRGQDVALRCDPISGHVSLFWYQQALGQGPEFLTYFQNEAQLDKSGLPSDRFFAERPEGSVSTLKIQRTQQEDSAVYLCASGLASNTGELFFGEGSRLTVL.

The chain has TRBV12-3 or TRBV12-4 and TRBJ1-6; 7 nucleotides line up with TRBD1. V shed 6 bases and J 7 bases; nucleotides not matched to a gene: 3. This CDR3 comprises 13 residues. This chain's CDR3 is CASRRDRNSPLHF. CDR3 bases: TGTGCCAGCAGGCGGGACAGAAATTCACCCCTCCACTTT.

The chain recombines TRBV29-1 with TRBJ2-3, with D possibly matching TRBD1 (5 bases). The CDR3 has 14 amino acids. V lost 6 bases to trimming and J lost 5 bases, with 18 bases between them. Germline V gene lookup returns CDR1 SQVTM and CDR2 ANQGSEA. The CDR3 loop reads CSVDATGAGDTQYF. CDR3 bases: TGCAGCGTCGATGCCACAGGTGCAGGAGATACGCAGTATTTT.

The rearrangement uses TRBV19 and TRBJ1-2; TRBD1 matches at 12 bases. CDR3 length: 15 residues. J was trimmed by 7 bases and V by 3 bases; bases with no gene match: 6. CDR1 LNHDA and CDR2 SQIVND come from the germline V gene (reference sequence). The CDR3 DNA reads TGTGCCAGTAGTATCAGTGGGACAGGGGGCTTTGGCTACACCTTC. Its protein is CASSISGTGGFGYTF.

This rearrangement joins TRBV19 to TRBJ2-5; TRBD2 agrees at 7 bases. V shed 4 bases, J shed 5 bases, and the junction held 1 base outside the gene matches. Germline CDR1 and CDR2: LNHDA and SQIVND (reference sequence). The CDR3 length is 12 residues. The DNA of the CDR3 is TGTGCCAGTAGTACCGGGGGGGAGACCCAGTACTTC. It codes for CASSTGGETQYF.

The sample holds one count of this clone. This CDR3 reads CASSAGRIFYGYTF. In DNA form, the CDR3 reads TGTGCCAGTTCAGCGGGCAGGATTTTCTATGGCTACACCTTC. The chain links TRBV19 to TRBJ1-2; D uncertain. The germline gives CDR1 LNHDA, CDR2 SQIVND (reference sequence). CDR3 size: 14 residues. Between the trimmed V and J ends, which lost 8 bases and 4 bases, there was a span of 17 bases.

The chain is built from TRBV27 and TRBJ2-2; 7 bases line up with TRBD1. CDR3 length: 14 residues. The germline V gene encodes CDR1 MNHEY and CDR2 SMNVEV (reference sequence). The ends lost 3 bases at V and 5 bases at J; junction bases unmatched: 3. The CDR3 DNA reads TGTGCCAGCAGTTTTACACAGGGGACCGGGGAGCTGTTTTTT. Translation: CASSFTQGTGELFF.

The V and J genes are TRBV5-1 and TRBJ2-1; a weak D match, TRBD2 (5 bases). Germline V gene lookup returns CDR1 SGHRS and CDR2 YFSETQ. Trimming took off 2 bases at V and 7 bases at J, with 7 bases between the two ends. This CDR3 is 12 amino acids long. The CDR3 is CASSFPGNEQFF. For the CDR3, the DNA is TGCGCCAGCAGCTTTCCGGGGAATGAGCAGTTCTTC.

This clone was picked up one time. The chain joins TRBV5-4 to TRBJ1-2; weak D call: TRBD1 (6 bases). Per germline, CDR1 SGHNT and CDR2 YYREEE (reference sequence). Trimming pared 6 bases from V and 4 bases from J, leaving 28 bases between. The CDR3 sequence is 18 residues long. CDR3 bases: TGTGCCAGCACCGCAATTCCAGGCGGGGGCGCGAAGCCCTATGGCTACACCTTC. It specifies CASTAIPGGGAKPYGYTF.

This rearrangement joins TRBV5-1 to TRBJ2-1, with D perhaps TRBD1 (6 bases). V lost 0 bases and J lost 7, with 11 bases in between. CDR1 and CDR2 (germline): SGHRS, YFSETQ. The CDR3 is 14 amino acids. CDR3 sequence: CASSLGGQINEQFF. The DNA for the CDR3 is TGCGCCAGCAGCTTGGGAGGACAGATAAATGAGCAGTTCTTC.

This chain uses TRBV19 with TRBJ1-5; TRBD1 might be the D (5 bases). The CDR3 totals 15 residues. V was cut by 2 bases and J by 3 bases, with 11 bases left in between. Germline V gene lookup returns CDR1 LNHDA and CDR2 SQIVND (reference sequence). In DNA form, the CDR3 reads TGTGCCAGTAGTATAATCCCCAGGGACAATCAGCCCCAGCATTTT. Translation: CASSIIPRDNQPQHF.

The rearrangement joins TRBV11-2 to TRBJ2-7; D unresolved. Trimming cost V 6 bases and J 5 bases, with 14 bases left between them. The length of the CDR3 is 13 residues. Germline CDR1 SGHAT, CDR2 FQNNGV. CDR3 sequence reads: CASSLMSLNEQYV. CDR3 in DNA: TGTGCCAGCAGTTTAATGAGTTTAAACGAGCAGTACGTC.

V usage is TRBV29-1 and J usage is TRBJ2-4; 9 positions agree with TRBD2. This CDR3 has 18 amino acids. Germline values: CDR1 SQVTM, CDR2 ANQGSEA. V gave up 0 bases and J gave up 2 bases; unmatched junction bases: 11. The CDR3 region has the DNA TGCAGCGTTGAAGAACTCGCGGGGGGGCGCGGGTCCAAAAACATTCAGTACTTC. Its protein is CSVEELAGGRGSKNIQYF.

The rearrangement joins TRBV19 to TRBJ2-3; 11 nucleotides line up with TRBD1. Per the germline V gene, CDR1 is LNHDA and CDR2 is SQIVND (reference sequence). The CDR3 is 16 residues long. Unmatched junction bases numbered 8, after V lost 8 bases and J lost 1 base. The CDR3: CASGTGGFGGTDTQYF. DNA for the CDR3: TGTGCCAGTGGGACAGGGGGGTTTGGGGGCACAGATACGCAGTATTTT.

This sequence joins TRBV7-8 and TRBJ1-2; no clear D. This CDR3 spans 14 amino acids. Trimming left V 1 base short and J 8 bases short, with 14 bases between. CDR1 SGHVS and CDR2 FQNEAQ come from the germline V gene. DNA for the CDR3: TGTGCCAGCAGCTTAGTTCCCCGGACGGGGGGCTACACCTTC. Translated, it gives CASSLVPRTGGYTF. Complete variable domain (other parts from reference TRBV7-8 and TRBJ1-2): GAGVSQSPRYKVAKRGQDVALRCDPISGHVSLFWYQQALGQGPEFLTYFQNEAQLDKSGLPSDRFFAERPEGSVSTLKIQRTQQEDSAVYLCASSLVPRTGGYTFGSGTRLTVV.

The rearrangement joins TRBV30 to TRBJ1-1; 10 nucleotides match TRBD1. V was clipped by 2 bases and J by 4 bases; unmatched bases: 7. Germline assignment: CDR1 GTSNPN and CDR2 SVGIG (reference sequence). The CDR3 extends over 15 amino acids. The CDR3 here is CAWSRDRGSSTEAFF. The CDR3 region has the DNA TGTGCCTGGAGTAGGGACAGGGGATCGAGCACTGAAGCTTTCTTT.

In DNA, the CDR3 is TGTGCCAGCAGTGAATTAGCGGGGGGGACACCCGGGGAGCTGTTTTTT. As protein: CASSELAGGTPGELFF. The V gene is TRBV2, the J gene TRBJ2-2; TRBD2 matches 11 bases. CDR1 is SNHLY and CDR2 is FYNNEI in the germline V gene. After removal of 2 bases from V and 6 bases from J, the junction contained 5 bases not matched to a gene. There are 16 residues in the CDR3.

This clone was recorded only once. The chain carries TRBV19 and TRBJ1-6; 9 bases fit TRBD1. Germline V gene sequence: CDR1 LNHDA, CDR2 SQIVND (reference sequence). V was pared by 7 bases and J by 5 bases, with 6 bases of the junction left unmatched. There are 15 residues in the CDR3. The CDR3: CASTPGTGNNSPLHF. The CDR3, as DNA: TGTGCCAGTACCCCCGGGACAGGGAATAATTCACCCCTCCACTTT. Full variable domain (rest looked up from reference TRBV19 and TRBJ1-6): DGGITQSPKYLFRKEGQNVTLSCEQNLNHDAMYWYRQDPGQGLRLIYYSQIVNDFQKGDIAEGYSVSREKKESFPLTVTSAQKNPTAFYLCASTPGTGNNSPLHFGNGTRLTVT.

The CDR3 region has the DNA TGTGCCAGTAGTATCGTGAACACTGAAGCTTTCTTT. This encodes CASSIVNTEAFF. This rearrangement joins TRBV19 to TRBJ1-1; D call uncertain. Germline V gene data show CDR1 as LNHDA and CDR2 as SQIVND (reference sequence). This CDR3 has 12 residues. V lost 3 bases and J lost 0, with 2 bases in between. Supplemented by reference TRBV19 and TRBJ1-1, the full variable domain reads DGGITQSPKYLFRKEGQNVTLSCEQNLNHDAMYWYRQDPGQGLRLIYYSQIVNDFQKGDIAEGYSVSREKKESFPLTVTSAQKNPTAFYLCASSIVNTEAFFGQGTRLTVV.

The CDR3 is CATKRQGEAFF. The CDR3 DNA is TGTGCCACCAAACGACAGGGCGAAGCTTTCTTT. The chain has TRBV6-5 and TRBJ1-1; 7 bases map to TRBD1. J was trimmed by 8 bases and V by 10 bases; bases with no gene match: 7. Germline lookup yields CDR1 MNHEY and CDR2 SVGAGI. The CDR3 is 11 residues long.

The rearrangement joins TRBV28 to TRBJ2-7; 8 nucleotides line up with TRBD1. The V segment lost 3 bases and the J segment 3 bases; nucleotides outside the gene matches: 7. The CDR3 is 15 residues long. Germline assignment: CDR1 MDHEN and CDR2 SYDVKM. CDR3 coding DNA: TGTGCCAGCAGTTTCCTCCAGACAGGGGTCTACGAGCAGTACTTC. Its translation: CASSFLQTGVYEQYF.

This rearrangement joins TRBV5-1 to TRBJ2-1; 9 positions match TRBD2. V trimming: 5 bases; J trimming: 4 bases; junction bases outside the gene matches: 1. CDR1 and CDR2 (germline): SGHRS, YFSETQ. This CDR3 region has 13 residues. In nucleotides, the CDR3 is TGCGCCAGCAGGACTAGCGGTTACAATGAGCAGTTCTTC. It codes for CASRTSGYNEQFF.